This TCR beta chain emerged from a study of neurological immune-mediated disorders. Across the study: For the 35 or so multiple sclerosis patients, the disease was relapsing-remitting in some 30 and secondary progressive in 3.

At least ten counts were recorded for this clonotype. Its target is unknown. The cDNA was synthesized by means of template-switch 5'RACE, which was carried out with 10-nucleotide random UMIs. Via MiXCR, TCRdb re-called the 5' RACE reads, giving one row per CDR3 protein. The sample includes 65,000 to 70,000 distinct CDR3 sequences, roughly 3.6% seen only once; the top ten take around 1.3%. Trimming pared 8 bases from V and 0 bases from J, leaving 11 bases between. The CDR3 has 14 amino acids. Notes on the study in general: TCR-beta repertoires seemed private in all groups, with no expanded CDR3 amino acid sequences shared. Neither clinical nor MRI features were found to be associated with the multiple sclerosis repertoire cluster.

This receptor was taken from a man between 25 and 39 years old with multiple sclerosis. The material sequenced was PBMCs. The rearrangement joins TRBV12-3 or TRBV12-4 to TRBJ1-5, with D possibly being TRBD1 (6 bases). CDR3 sequence reads: CASGRDNSNQPQHF. The CDR3 DNA follows: TGTGCCAGCGGCCGGGACAATAGCAATCAGCCCCAGCATTTT.